The T cell receptor beta chain under discussion was sequenced for a study of blood T cell repertoires in COVID-19. Libraries were prepared by immunoSEQ multiplex PCR; TCRdb keeps only in-frame clonotypes and omits some of them. The sample comprises about 400,000 clones, around 86% of which are singletons, and 2.5% to 3.5% rests with the top ten. Germline V gives CDR1 MNHEY, CDR2 SVGEGT. V was shortened by 5 bases and J by 3 bases, with 12 bases between the two germline ends. The CDR3 runs to 14 residues. The source material was peripheral blood. The chain links TRBV6-2 or TRBV6-3 to TRBJ2-3; D is possibly TRBD2 (6 bases). This sequence was found in a human donor in a cohort sampled during active COVID-19. The CDR3 sequence: CASSTFGGTDTQYF. In DNA, the CDR3 is TGTGCCAGCAGTACGTTCGGGGGAACAGATACGCAGTATTTT.